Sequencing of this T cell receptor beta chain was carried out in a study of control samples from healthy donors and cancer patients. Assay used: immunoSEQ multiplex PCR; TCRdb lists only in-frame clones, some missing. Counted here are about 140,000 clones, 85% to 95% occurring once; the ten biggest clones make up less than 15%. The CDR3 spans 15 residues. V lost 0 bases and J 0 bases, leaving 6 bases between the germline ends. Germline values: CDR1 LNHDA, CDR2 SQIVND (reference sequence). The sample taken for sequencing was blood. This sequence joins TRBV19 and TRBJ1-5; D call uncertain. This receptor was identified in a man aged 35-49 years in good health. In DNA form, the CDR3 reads TGTGCCAGTAGTATAGACAGAAATAGCAATCAGCCCCAGCATTTT. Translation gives CASSIDRNSNQPQHF.